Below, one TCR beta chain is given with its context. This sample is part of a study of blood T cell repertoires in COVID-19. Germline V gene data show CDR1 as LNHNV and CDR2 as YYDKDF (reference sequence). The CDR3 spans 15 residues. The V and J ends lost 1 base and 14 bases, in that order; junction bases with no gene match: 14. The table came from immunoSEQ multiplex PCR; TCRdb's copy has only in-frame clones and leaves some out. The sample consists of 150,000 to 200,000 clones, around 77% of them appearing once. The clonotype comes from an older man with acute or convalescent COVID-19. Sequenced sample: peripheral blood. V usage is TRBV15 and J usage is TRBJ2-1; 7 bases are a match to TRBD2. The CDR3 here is CATSRVGASGRGKFF. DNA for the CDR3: TGTGCCACCAGCAGAGTTGGGGCTAGCGGACGAGGAAAGTTCTTC.